A selection of T cell receptor beta chains follows, all from one sample in a study of human T cells and chemical hapten exposure. TCRdb processed the RACE reads anew with MiXCR; each CDR3 protein has one entry. The sample records more than 250,000 distinct CDR3 sequences, roughly 8.9% being singletons. The sequencing used whole blood, collected in connection with sensitization to the hapten diphenylcyclopropenone (DPC). Receptor source: a woman between 40 and 55 years old with alopecia areata. Some clones in this sample may be carry-over from other donors' samples. Each CDR3 is given with its conserved first and last residue. The D gene is left open where the match is weak. Not all rows give a size; the values are once, few, many and, for expanded clones, a class.

V: TRBV5-1
J: TRBJ2-1
size: few
length: 15
D: TRBD2
CDR3: CASSLEIAGVNEQFF
DNA: TGCGCCAGCAGCTTGGAAATAGCGGGAGTAAATGAGCAGTTCTTC

V: TRBV5-1
J: TRBJ2-1
size: -
length: 15
D: TRBD2
CDR3: CASSLSGEPYNEQFF
DNA: TGCGCCAGCAGCCTTAGCGGGGAGCCCTACAATGAGCAGTTCTTC

V: TRBV29-1
J: TRBJ2-5
size: few
length: 11
D: -
CDR3: CSHRLQETQYF
DNA: TGCAGCCACCGGCTCCAAGAGACCCAGTACTTC

V: TRBV4-2
J: TRBJ2-1
size: -
length: 17
D: TRBD2
CDR3: CASSQDLSSGTHNEQFF
DNA: TGTGCCAGCAGCCAAGATTTGTCTAGCGGGACCCACAATGAGCAGTTCTTC

V: TRBV28
J: TRBJ2-1
size: many
length: 16
D: TRBD2
CDR3: CASSLSASGSYNEQFF
DNA: TGTGCCAGCAGTTTATCGGCTAGCGGGTCCTACAATGAGCAGTTCTTC

V: TRBV5-1
J: TRBJ2-3
size: -
length: 16
D: -
CDR3: CASSPGIAATTDTQYF
DNA: TGCGCCAGCAGCCCCGGGATAGCGGCCACCACAGATACGCAGTATTTT

V: TRBV5-5
J: TRBJ2-5
size: few
length: 15
D: TRBD1
CDR3: CASSFWDRYQETQYF
DNA: TGTGCCAGCAGCTTCTGGGACAGGTACCAAGAGACCCAGTACTTC

V: TRBV6-5
J: TRBJ2-5
size: many
length: 15
D: TRBD1
CDR3: CASSTGQSYQETQYF
DNA: TGTGCCAGCAGTACGGGACAGAGTTACCAAGAGACCCAGTACTTC

V: TRBV12-3/TRBV12-4
J: TRBJ1-5
size: -
length: 15
D: -
CDR3: CASSLVPGRDQPQHF
DNA: TGTGCCAGCAGTTTAGTTCCCGGGAGAGATCAGCCCCAGCATTTT

V: TRBV6-1
J: TRBJ1-4
size: -
length: 15
D: TRBD1
CDR3: CASREPGQGVEKLFF
DNA: TGTGCCAGCAGGGAACCGGGACAGGGGGTAGAAAAACTGTTTTTT

V: TRBV6-5
J: TRBJ2-2
size: few
length: 14
D: TRBD1
CDR3: CASSYDRGDGELFF
DNA: TGTGCCAGCAGTTATGACAGGGGGGACGGGGAGCTGTTTTTT

V: TRBV7-9
J: TRBJ2-2
size: -
length: 15
D: TRBD1
CDR3: CASSQGQGETGELFF
DNA: TGTGCCAGCAGCCAGGGACAGGGGGAGACCGGGGAGCTGTTTTTT

V: TRBV9
J: TRBJ1-5
size: many
length: 13
D: TRBD1
CDR3: CASNRGAGQPQHF
DNA: TGTGCCAGCAACAGGGGCGCGGGTCAGCCCCAGCATTTT

V: TRBV19
J: TRBJ1-5
size: many
length: 13
D: -
CDR3: CASSTGVNQPQHF
DNA: TGTGCCAGTAGTACGGGCGTCAATCAGCCCCAGCATTTT

V: TRBV11-2
J: TRBJ2-5
size: -
length: 15
D: TRBD2
CDR3: CASATRLAGVETQYF
DNA: TGTGCCAGCGCGACGCGACTAGCGGGAGTCGAGACCCAGTACTTC

V: TRBV4-1
J: TRBJ2-1
size: -
length: 18
D: TRBD2
CDR3: CASSLAGGRAGDHNEQFF
DNA: TGCGCCAGCAGCCTCGCTGGGGGACGGGCGGGAGACCACAATGAGCAGTTCTTC

V: TRBV27
J: TRBJ1-1
size: few
length: 14
D: -
CDR3: CASSLRSPGTEAFF
DNA: TGTGCCAGCAGTTTACGGAGTCCGGGCACTGAAGCTTTCTTT

V: TRBV6-5
J: TRBJ2-5
size: few
length: 14
D: TRBD2
CDR3: CASSPGLGGETQYF
DNA: TGTGCCAGCAGCCCGGGACTAGGAGGAGAGACCCAGTACTTC

V: TRBV10-3
J: TRBJ1-1
size: many
length: 16
D: -
CDR3: CAISESGLTRGTEAFF
DNA: TGTGCCATCAGTGAGTCGGGGCTCACCCGGGGCACTGAAGCTTTCTTT

V: TRBV28
J: TRBJ2-1
size: few
length: 14
D: -
CDR3: CASKVGSSYNEQFF
DNA: TGTGCCAGCAAGGTCGGGAGCTCCTACAATGAGCAGTTCTTC

V: TRBV11-1
J: TRBJ2-1
size: -
length: 16
D: TRBD2
CDR3: CASSLGPSGSAHEQFF
DNA: TGTGCCAGCAGCTTAGGCCCTAGCGGGAGCGCTCATGAGCAGTTCTTC

V: TRBV18
J: TRBJ2-1
size: -
length: 14
D: -
CDR3: CASSPGEEYNEQFF
DNA: TGTGCCAGCTCACCCGGGGAGGAATACAATGAGCAGTTCTTC

V: TRBV20-1
J: TRBJ2-1
size: few
length: 17
D: TRBD2
CDR3: CSAKGTSGRASYNEQFF
DNA: TGCAGTGCTAAAGGGACTAGCGGGAGGGCCTCCTACAATGAGCAGTTCTTC

V: TRBV12-3/TRBV12-4
J: TRBJ1-1
size: -
length: 13
D: -
CDR3: CATMGGPNTEAFF
DNA: TGTGCCACCATGGGCGGCCCGAACACTGAAGCTTTCTTT

V: TRBV7-9
J: TRBJ2-6
size: few
length: 16
D: -
CDR3: CASSFGGRSGANVLTF
DNA: TGTGCCAGCAGCTTTGGTGGCCGATCTGGGGCCAACGTCCTGACTTTC

V: TRBV4-2
J: TRBJ2-3
size: many
length: 15
D: TRBD2
CDR3: CASSKGLADTDTQYF
DNA: TGTGCCAGCAGCAAAGGACTAGCGGACACAGATACGCAGTATTTT

V: TRBV20-1
J: TRBJ2-7
size: -
length: 11
D: TRBD1
CDR3: CSALTGDEQYF
DNA: TGCAGTGCGCTGACAGGGGACGAGCAGTACTTC

V: TRBV28
J: TRBJ2-1
size: few
length: 16
D: -
CDR3: CASSLLGGELYNEQFF
DNA: TGTGCCAGCAGTTTATTGGGGGGAGAGCTCTACAATGAGCAGTTCTTC

V: TRBV28
J: TRBJ2-7
size: -
length: 10
D: -
CDR3: CASSFGEQYF
DNA: TGTGCCAGCAGTTTTGGTGAGCAGTACTTC

V: TRBV11-3
J: TRBJ2-3
size: -
length: 13
D: -
CDR3: CASSLDYQNSQYF
DNA: TGTGCCAGCAGCTTAGATTACCAGAACTCGCAGTATTTT

V: TRBV5-6
J: TRBJ2-5
size: -
length: 14
D: -
CDR3: CASSLIGAQETQYF
DNA: TGTGCCAGCAGCTTGATCGGGGCCCAAGAGACCCAGTACTTC

V: TRBV7-9
J: TRBJ1-3
size: few
length: 16
D: -
CDR3: CASSLGPAGAGNTIYF
DNA: TGTGCCAGCAGCTTAGGGCCCGCGGGGGCCGGAAACACCATATATTTT

V: TRBV5-5
J: TRBJ1-6
size: few
length: 15
D: TRBD1
CDR3: CASSWKGQGDSPLHF
DNA: TGTGCCAGCAGCTGGAAGGGACAGGGGGACTCACCCCTCCACTTT

V: TRBV3-1
J: TRBJ2-4
size: few
length: 15
D: TRBD1
CDR3: CASSFNGQGKNIQYF
DNA: TGTGCCAGCAGTTTCAACGGACAGGGAAAAAACATTCAGTACTTC

V: TRBV28
J: TRBJ1-6
size: many
length: 13
D: TRBD1
CDR3: CASRTGVNSPLHF
DNA: TGTGCCAGCAGGACAGGGGTAAATTCACCCCTCCACTTT

V: TRBV7-9
J: TRBJ1-6
size: many
length: 13
D: -
CDR3: CASSLPGNSPLHF
DNA: TGTGCCAGCAGCTTACCAGGGAATTCACCCCTCCACTTT

V: TRBV7-7
J: TRBJ2-7
size: many
length: 12
D: -
CDR3: CASSPGTSEQYF
DNA: TGTGCTAGCAGCCCGGGGACATCCGAGCAGTACTTC

V: TRBV6-5
J: TRBJ1-1
size: few
length: 15
D: -
CDR3: CASSSPGHPHTEAFF
DNA: TGTGCCAGCAGTTCCCCGGGACACCCTCACACTGAAGCTTTCTTT

V: TRBV6-5
J: TRBJ2-5
size: -
length: 14
D: -
CDR3: CASSYRGRQETQYF
DNA: TGTGCCAGCAGTTATAGAGGACGTCAAGAGACCCAGTACTTC

V: TRBV27
J: TRBJ1-5
size: -
length: 15
D: -
CDR3: CASSLSVLGNQPQHF
DNA: TGTGCCAGCAGTTTATCCGTCCTAGGCAATCAGCCCCAGCATTTT

V: TRBV7-2
J: TRBJ1-2
size: few
length: 15
D: TRBD1
CDR3: CASSTGGAESLGYTF
DNA: TGTGCCAGCAGTACAGGGGGCGCAGAGAGCCTTGGCTACACCTTC

V: TRBV10-3
J: TRBJ2-7
size: once
length: 11
D: -
CDR3: CAISASGEQYF
DNA: TGTGCCATCAGTGCGTCCGGCGAGCAGTACTTC

V: TRBV28
J: TRBJ1-2
size: many
length: 11
D: -
CDR3: CASRLRGSYTF
DNA: TGTGCCAGCCGTTTGAGGGGGAGCTACACCTTC

V: TRBV9
J: TRBJ2-1
size: few
length: 15
D: -
CDR3: CASSANIAAYNEQFF
DNA: TGTGCCAGCAGCGCAAATATAGCTGCCTACAATGAGCAGTTCTTC

V: TRBV5-4
J: TRBJ2-7
size: few
length: 15
D: -
CDR3: CASSLNGGVAYEQYF
DNA: TGTGCCAGCAGCTTGAACGGGGGAGTTGCGTACGAGCAGTACTTC